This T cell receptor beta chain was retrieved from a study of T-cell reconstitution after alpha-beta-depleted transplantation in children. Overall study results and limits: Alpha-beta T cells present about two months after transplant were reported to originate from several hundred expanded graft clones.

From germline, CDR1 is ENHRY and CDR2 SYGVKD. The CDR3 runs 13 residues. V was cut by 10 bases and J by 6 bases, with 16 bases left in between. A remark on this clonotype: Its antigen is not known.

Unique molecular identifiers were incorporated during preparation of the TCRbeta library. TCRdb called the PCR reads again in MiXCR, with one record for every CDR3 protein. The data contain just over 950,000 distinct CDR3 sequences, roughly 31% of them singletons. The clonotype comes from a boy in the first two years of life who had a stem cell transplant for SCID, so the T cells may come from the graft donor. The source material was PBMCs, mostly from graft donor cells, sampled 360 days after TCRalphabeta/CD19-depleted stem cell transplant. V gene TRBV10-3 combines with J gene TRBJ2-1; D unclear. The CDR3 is CATTSLPGNEQFF. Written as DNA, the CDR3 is TGTGCCACGACCTCACTCCCGGGCAATGAGCAGTTCTTC.